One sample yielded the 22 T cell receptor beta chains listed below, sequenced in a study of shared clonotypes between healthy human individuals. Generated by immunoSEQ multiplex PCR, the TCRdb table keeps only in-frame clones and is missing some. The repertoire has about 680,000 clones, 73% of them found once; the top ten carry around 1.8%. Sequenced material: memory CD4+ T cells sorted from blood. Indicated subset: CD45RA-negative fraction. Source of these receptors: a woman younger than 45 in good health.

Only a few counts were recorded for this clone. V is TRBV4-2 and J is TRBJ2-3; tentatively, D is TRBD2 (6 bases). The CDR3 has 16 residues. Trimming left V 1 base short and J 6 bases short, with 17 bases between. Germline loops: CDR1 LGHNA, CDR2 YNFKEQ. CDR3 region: CASSQVGGPEGDTQYF. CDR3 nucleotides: TGTGCCAGCAGCCAAGTAGGAGGGCCGGAGGGGGATACGCAGTATTTT.

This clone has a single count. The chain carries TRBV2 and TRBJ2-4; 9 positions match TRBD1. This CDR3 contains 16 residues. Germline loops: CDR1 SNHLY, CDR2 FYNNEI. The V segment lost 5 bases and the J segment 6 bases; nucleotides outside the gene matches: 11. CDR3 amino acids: CASSSRDRVLGNIQYF. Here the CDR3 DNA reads TGTGCCAGCAGTAGCCGGGACAGGGTTCTCGGAAACATTCAGTACTTC.

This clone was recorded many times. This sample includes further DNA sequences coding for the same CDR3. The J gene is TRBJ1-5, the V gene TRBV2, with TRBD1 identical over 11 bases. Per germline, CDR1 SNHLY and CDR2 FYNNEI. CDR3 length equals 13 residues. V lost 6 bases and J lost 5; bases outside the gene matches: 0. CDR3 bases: TGTGCCAGCAGGGGACAGGGGGATCAGCCCCAGCATTTT. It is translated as CASRGQGDQPQHF.

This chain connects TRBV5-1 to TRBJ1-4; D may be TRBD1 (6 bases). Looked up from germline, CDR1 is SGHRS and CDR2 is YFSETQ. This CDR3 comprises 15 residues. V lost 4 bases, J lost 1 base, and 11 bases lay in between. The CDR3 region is CASSAQGLTNEKLFF. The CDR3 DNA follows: TGCGCCAGCAGCGCCCAGGGGTTAACTAATGAAAAACTGTTTTTT.

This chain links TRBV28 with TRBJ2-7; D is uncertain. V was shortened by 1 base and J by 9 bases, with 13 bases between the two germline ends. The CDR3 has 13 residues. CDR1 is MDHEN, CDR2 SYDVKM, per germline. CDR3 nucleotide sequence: TGTGCCAGCAGTTTATCCTCTAGAAGGTGGCAGTACTTC. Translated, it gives CASSLSSRRWQYF.

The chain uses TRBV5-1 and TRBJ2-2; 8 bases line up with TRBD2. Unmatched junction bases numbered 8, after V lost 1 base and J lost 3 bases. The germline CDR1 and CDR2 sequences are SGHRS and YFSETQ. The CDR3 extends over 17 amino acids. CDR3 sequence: CASSLTRAGVDTGELFF. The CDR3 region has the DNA TGCGCCAGCAGCTTGACGAGAGCGGGAGTAGACACCGGGGAGCTGTTTTTT.

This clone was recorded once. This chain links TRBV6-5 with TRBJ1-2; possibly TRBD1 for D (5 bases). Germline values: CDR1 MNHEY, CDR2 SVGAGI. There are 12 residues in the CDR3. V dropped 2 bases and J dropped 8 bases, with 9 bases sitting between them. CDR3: CASSYEGIGYTF. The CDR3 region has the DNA TGTGCCAGCAGTTACGAGGGGATAGGCTACACCTTC.

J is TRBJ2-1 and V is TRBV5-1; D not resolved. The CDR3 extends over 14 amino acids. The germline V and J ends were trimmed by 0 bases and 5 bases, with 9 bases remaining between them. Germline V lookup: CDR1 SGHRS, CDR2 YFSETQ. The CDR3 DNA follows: TGCGCCAGCAGCTTGGTTGGACCCGACAATGAGCAGTTCTTC. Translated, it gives CASSLVGPDNEQFF.

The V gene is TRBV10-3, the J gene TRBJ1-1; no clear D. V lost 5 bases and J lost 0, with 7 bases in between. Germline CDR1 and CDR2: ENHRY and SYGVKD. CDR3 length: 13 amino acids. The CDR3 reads CAISPNMNTEAFF. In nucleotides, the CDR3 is TGTGCCATCAGTCCCAACATGAACACTGAAGCTTTCTTT.

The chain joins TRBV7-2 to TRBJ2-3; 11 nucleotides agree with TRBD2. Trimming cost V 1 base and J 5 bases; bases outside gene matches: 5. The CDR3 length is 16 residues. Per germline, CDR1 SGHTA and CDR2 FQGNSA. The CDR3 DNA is TGTGCCAGCAGCTTAGTCGATGGACTAGCGGGAGATACGCAGTATTTT. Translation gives CASSLVDGLAGDTQYF.

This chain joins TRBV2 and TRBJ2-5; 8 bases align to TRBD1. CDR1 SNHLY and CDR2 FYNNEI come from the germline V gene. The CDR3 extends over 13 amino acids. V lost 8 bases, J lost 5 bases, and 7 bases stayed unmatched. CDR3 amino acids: CASARTGRETQYF. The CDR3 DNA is TGTGCCAGCGCAAGGACAGGGCGGGAGACCCAGTACTTC.

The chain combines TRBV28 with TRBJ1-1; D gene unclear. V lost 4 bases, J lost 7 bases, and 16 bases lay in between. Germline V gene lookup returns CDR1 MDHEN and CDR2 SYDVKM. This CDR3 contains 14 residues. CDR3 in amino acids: CASSSWTDFIEAFF. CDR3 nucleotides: TGTGCCAGCAGTTCCTGGACGGACTTCATTGAAGCTTTCTTT. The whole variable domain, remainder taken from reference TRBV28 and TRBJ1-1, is DVKVTQSSRYLVKRTGEKVFLECVQDMDHENMFWYRQDPGLGLRLIYFSYDVKMKEKGDIPEGYSVSREKKERFSLILESASTNQTSMYLCASSSWTDFIEAFFGQGTRLTVV.

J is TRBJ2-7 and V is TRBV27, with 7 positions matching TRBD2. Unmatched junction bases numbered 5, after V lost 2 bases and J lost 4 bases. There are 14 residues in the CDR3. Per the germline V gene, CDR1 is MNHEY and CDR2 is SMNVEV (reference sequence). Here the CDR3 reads CASSLQGGRYEQYF. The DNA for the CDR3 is TGTGCCAGCAGTTTACAGGGAGGGAGATACGAGCAGTACTTC.

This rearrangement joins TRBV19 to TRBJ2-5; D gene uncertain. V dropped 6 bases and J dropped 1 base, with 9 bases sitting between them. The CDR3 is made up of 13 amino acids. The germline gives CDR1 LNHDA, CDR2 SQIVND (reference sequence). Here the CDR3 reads CASSTMVQETQYF. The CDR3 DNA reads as TGTGCCAGTAGCACGATGGTCCAAGAGACCCAGTACTTC.

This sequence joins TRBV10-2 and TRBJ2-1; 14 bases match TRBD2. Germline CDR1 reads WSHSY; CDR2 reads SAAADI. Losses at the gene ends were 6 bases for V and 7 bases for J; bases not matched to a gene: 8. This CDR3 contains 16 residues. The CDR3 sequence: CASRRPGLAGDNEQFF. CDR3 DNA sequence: TGCGCCAGCAGGAGGCCGGGACTAGCGGGAGATAATGAGCAGTTCTTC.

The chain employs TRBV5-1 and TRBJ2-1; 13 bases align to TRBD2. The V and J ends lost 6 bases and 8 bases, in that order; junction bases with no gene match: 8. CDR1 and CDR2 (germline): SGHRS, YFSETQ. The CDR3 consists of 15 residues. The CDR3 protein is CASIALAGGPYEQFF. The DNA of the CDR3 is TGCGCCAGCATCGCACTAGCGGGAGGGCCGTATGAGCAGTTCTTC.

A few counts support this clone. CDR3 DNA sequence: TGTGCCAGCAGGAGGACAGGGATGAATGAAAAACTGTTTTTT. Translating gives CASRRTGMNEKLFF. The chain is built from TRBV6-5 and TRBJ1-4; 8 nucleotides line up with TRBD1. Germline-derived CDR1 and CDR2 are MNHEY and SVGAGI. There are 14 residues in the CDR3. V shed 6 bases, J shed 5 bases, and the junction held 5 bases outside the gene matches.

CDR3 amino acids: CASSFVSGGNQPQHF. The CDR3 DNA sequence: TGTGCCAGCAGCTTTGTCAGCGGGGGCAATCAGCCCCAGCATTTT. The chain couples TRBV7-2 to TRBJ1-5; D is undetermined. This CDR3 is 15 amino acids long. Germline-derived CDR1 and CDR2 are SGHTA and FQGNSA. V lost 3 bases and J 2 bases, leaving 11 bases between the germline ends.

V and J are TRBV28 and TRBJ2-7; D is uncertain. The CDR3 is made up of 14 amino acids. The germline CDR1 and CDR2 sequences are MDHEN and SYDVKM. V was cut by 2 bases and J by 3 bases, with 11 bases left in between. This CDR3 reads CASSLLGYNYEQYF. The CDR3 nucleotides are TGTGCCAGCAGTTTACTGGGGTACAACTACGAGCAGTACTTC.

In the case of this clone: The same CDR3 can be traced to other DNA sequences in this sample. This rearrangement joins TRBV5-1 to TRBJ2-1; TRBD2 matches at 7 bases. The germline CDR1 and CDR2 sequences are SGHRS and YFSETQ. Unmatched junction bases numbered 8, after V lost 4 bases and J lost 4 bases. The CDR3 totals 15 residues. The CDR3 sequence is CASSASSGSYNEQFF. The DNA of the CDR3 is TGCGCCAGCAGCGCGTCTAGCGGATCGTACAATGAGCAGTTCTTC.

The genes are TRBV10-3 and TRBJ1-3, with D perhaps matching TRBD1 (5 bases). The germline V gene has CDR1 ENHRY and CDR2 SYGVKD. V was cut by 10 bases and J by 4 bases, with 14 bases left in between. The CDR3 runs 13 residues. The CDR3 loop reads CATGGTPGNTIYF. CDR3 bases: TGTGCCACAGGAGGGACCCCCGGAAACACCATATATTTT.

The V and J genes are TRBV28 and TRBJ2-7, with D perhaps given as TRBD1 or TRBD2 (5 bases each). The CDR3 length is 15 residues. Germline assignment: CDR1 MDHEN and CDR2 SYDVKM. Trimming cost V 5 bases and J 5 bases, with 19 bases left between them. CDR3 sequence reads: CASSMFEGERHEQYF. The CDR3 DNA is TGTGCCAGCAGTATGTTTGAAGGGGAGAGGCACGAGCAGTACTTC.